The 23 T cell receptor beta chains reported below all come from one sample, sequenced in a study of cytomegalovirus exposure and HLA in healthy donors. A multiplex PCR was run with 60 Vbeta primers and 13 Jbeta primers. TCRdb keeps only in-frame clones here, not all; method: immunoSEQ multiplex PCR. This sample has approximately 91,000 clones, with about 70% found just once. The source material was PBMCs. These receptors were obtained from a female donor in good health and CMV-seronegative.

V is TRBV7-2 and J is TRBJ2-6; D gene ambiguous. The CDR3 has 16 amino acids. Germline values: CDR1 SGHTA, CDR2 FQGNSA. V was shortened by 1 base and J by 0 bases, with 7 bases between the two germline ends. The CDR3 loop is CASSLGLSSGANVLTF. CDR3 coding DNA: TGTGCCAGCAGCTTAGGTCTCAGCTCTGGGGCCAACGTCCTGACTTTC.

J is TRBJ2-2 and V is TRBV29-1; 8 nucleotides match TRBD2. The J segment lost 1 base and the V segment lost 6 bases, leaving 7 bases of the junction unmatched. The CDR3 covers 15 residues. Looked up from germline, CDR1 is SQVTM and CDR2 is ANQGSEA. CDR3 sequence (DNA): TGCAGCGTCCTTCGGGGGGGCCGGAACACCGGGGAGCTGTTTTTT. This gives the protein CSVLRGGRNTGELFF.

The chain has TRBV7-2 and TRBJ2-1, with a possible D match to TRBD1 (6 bases). Trimming took 3 bases from V and 5 from J, leaving 11 bases between them. CDR1 and CDR2 (germline): SGHTA, FQGNSA. The CDR3 runs to 14 residues. DNA of the CDR3: TGTGCCAGCAGCTTTGACAGGAACAACAATGAGCAGTTCTTC. Translating gives CASSFDRNNNEQFF.

The gene calls are TRBV5-4 and TRBJ2-1; 7 positions agree with TRBD1. V was pared by 0 bases and J by 6 bases, with 0 bases of the junction left unmatched. The CDR3 spans 13 residues. CDR1 and CDR2 (germline): SGHNT, YYREEE (reference sequence). CDR3 protein: CASSLAGGNEQFF. The DNA for the CDR3 is TGTGCCAGCAGCTTGGCAGGGGGCAATGAGCAGTTCTTC. The whole variable domain, filled in from reference TRBV5-4 and TRBJ2-1, reads ETGVTQSPTHLIKTRGQQVTLRCSSQSGHNTVSWYQQALGQGPQFIFQYYREEENGRGNFPPRFSGLQFPNYSSELNVNALELDDSALYLCASSLAGGNEQFFGPGTRLTVL.

This chain uses TRBV4-1 with TRBJ1-5; 7 bases match TRBD1. Germline V gene sequence: CDR1 MGHRA, CDR2 YSYEKL. The CDR3 is 15 amino acids. The V gene end was trimmed by 0 bases and the J gene end by 7 bases; junction bases not matched to a gene: 6. CDR3 protein: CASSQDGGGGQPQHF. CDR3 DNA: TGCGCCAGCAGCCAAGATGGAGGGGGCGGGCAGCCCCAGCATTTT.

This chain links TRBV29-1 with TRBJ1-1; 7 bases agree with TRBD1. CDR3 length: 12 amino acids. Germline-derived CDR1 and CDR2 are SQVTM and ANQGSEA. The V and J ends lost 6 bases and 6 bases, in that order; junction bases with no gene match: 7. Written as DNA, the CDR3 is TGCAGCGTCCGAGGGACAGCCGCTGAAGCTTTCTTT. It is translated as CSVRGTAAEAFF.

The rearrangement uses TRBV4-3 and TRBJ1-2; D is undetermined. V was cut by 3 bases and J by 6 bases, with 14 bases left in between. The germline V gene has CDR1 LGHNA and CDR2 YSLEER. CDR3 size: 14 residues. CDR3 loop: CASSHARVIDGYTF. The CDR3 region has the DNA TGCGCCAGCAGCCACGCTCGGGTGATCGATGGCTACACCTTC.

Remarks on this clone: Other DNA sequences in this sample translate to the same CDR3. J is TRBJ1-5 and V is TRBV29-1; TRBD1 aligns across 7 bases. Looked up from germline, CDR1 is SQVTM and CDR2 is ANQGSEA. Germline trimming cut 5 bases from V and 3 bases from J; bases unmatched to any gene: 4. The CDR3 sequence is 13 residues long. The CDR3 DNA is TGCAGCGTTTCGGGACAGAACAATCAGCCCCAGCATTTT. It codes for CSVSGQNNQPQHF.

The rearrangement joins TRBV15 to TRBJ2-1; D is possibly TRBD2 (6 bases). Germline CDR1 reads LNHNV; CDR2 reads YYDKDF (reference sequence). CDR3 length equals 15 residues. The V end lost 0 bases, the J end lost 10 bases, and 16 bases lay between the germline ends. The CDR3 DNA sequence: TGTGCCACCAGCAGAGATCGGGGAGGCGGAATCGAGCAGTTCTTC. Translation gives CATSRDRGGGIEQFF.

The genes are TRBV7-2 and TRBJ1-4; TRBD1 aligns across 7 bases. With V trimmed by 0 bases and J by 15 bases, 7 bases remained unmatched. This CDR3 region has 13 residues. Germline V gene data show CDR1 as SGHTA and CDR2 as FQGNSA. CDR3 sequence reads: CASSLAPGQSLFF. The CDR3 nucleotides are TGTGCCAGCAGCTTAGCGCCGGGACAGTCTTTGTTTTTT. Full variable domain (missing parts from reference TRBV7-2 and TRBJ1-4): GAGVSQSPSNKVTEKGKDVELRCDPISGHTALYWYRQSLGQGLEFLIYFQGNSAPDKSGLPSDRFSAERTGGSVSTLTIQRTQQEDSAVYLCASSLAPGQSLFFGSGTQLSVL.

The rearrangement joins TRBV6-5 to TRBJ2-1; 9 bases are shared with TRBD2. The CDR3 is 16 residues long. V trimming: 0 bases; J trimming: 6 bases; junction bases outside the gene matches: 6. Germline V gene sequence: CDR1 MNHEY, CDR2 SVGAGI. This chain's CDR3 is CASSYSVAGGINEQFF. As DNA, the CDR3 is TGTGCCAGCAGTTACTCGGTGGCGGGAGGGATCAATGAGCAGTTCTTC.

This clone has a single count. The V gene is TRBV5-4, the J gene TRBJ1-6; D possibly corresponds to TRBD1 (5 bases). Germline V CDR1 and CDR2: SGHNT, YYREEE (reference sequence). CDR3 length: 15 residues. V was cut by 2 bases and J by 0 bases, with 6 bases left in between. CDR3 protein: CASSFDSSYNSPLHF. The CDR3 nucleotides are TGTGCCAGCAGCTTCGACAGCTCCTATAATTCACCCCTCCACTTT. Complete variable domain (other parts from reference TRBV5-4 and TRBJ1-6): ETGVTQSPTHLIKTRGQQVTLRCSSQSGHNTVSWYQQALGQGPQFIFQYYREEENGRGNFPPRFSGLQFPNYSSELNVNALELDDSALYLCASSFDSSYNSPLHFGNGTRLTVT.

The chain carries TRBV7-8 and TRBJ2-2, with D perhaps TRBD2 (6 bases). Germline V gene data show CDR1 as SGHVS and CDR2 as FQNEAQ. With 5 bases removed from V and 5 bases from J, the gap between germline ends came to 9 bases. The CDR3 contains 13 residues. The CDR3 region has the DNA TGTGCCAGCAGCCGCGGAGGGACCGGGGAGCTGTTTTTT. Translation: CASSRGGTGELFF.

V gene TRBV4-3 combines with J gene TRBJ1-3; D is undetermined. The CDR3 sequence is 17 residues long. The V end was cut by 0 bases, the J end by 0 bases, with 12 bases between. From germline, CDR1 is LGHNA and CDR2 YSLEER. CDR3 protein: CASSQDREWDSGNTIYF. As DNA, the CDR3 is TGCGCCAGCAGCCAAGATCGGGAATGGGACTCTGGAAACACCATATATTTT.

The chain joins TRBV5-1 to TRBJ2-7; maybe TRBD1 (7 bases). CDR1 is SGHRS and CDR2 is YFSETQ in the germline V gene. V was pared by 1 base and J by 10 bases, with 12 bases between. This CDR3 comprises 12 residues. For the CDR3, the DNA is TGCGCCAGCAGCTTGCCGGGGGACAGCCAGTACTTC. Protein sequence: CASSLPGDSQYF.

The chain links TRBV29-1 to TRBJ2-1; TRBD2 matches 7 bases. Germline CDR1 and CDR2: SQVTM and ANQGSEA. V dropped 7 bases and J dropped 4; count of bases not matched to a gene: 4. The CDR3 covers 12 residues. The CDR3 DNA reads as TGCAGCGGGACTAGGACATACAATGAGCAGTTCTTC. Amino acids: CSGTRTYNEQFF.

V and J are TRBV27 and TRBJ2-1; a possible D gene is TRBD2 (5 bases). The CDR3 length is 14 residues. Germline CDR1 reads MNHEY; CDR2 reads SMNVEV (reference sequence). Trimming cost V 3 bases and J 10 bases, with 16 bases left between them. The CDR3 region has the DNA TGTGCCAGCAGTTTCGGGTCCCCTCGGGGAGAGCAGTTCTTC. This sequence encodes CASSFGSPRGEQFF.

This clone was found a few times. The chain couples TRBV12-1 to TRBJ1-1. TRBV12-1 is a known pseudogene. CDR3 length: 15 amino acids. The CDR3 coding sequence is TGTGCCAGCAGCTTGGGTGGGGGGAGCGGGACTGAAGCTTTCTTT. Its translation is CASSLGGGSGTEAFF.

The V call is TRBV6-1, the J call TRBJ1-4; 7 nucleotides line up with TRBD1. After removal of 4 bases from V and 5 bases from J, the junction contained 7 bases not matched to a gene. The CDR3 has 15 amino acids. In germline, CDR1 is MNHNS, CDR2 SASEGT. The CDR3 DNA sequence: TGTGCCAGCAGTGGCTCAGGGGGGCAAAATGAAAAACTGTTTTTT. Its translation: CASSGSGGQNEKLFF.

The chain has TRBV2 and TRBJ2-1; D perhaps matches TRBD2 (6 bases). Germline CDR1 is SNHLY and CDR2 is FYNNEI. The CDR3 contains 13 residues. V gave up 7 bases and J gave up 4 bases, with 11 bases separating them. The CDR3 is CASNRENYNEQFF. The DNA for the CDR3 is TGTGCCAGCAATCGGGAGAATTACAATGAGCAGTTCTTC.

This clone was detected a few times. This chain joins TRBV7-9 and TRBJ2-3; TRBD2 matches 8 bases. Germline CDR1 and CDR2: SEHNR and FQNEAQ (reference sequence). V lost 2 bases, J lost 2 bases, and 6 bases stayed unmatched. This CDR3 comprises 16 residues. CDR3 coding DNA: TGTGCCAGCAGCTTAACCGGGGGGGCCCACACAGATACGCAGTATTTT. Translated: CASSLTGGAHTDTQYF.

This sequence joins TRBV19 and TRBJ1-2; TRBD1 agrees at 9 bases. Trimming removed 3 bases from V and 1 base from J; junction bases left unmatched: 12. CDR1 and CDR2 (germline): LNHDA, SQIVND (reference sequence). This CDR3 has 18 residues. The CDR3 bases are TGTGCCAGTAGTATCCAAGGAGTGGGACAGGGTAATAACTATGGCTACACCTTC. Translated, it gives CASSIQGVGQGNNYGYTF.

The chain uses TRBV7-6 and TRBJ1-2, with D possibly matching TRBD1 (6 bases). Trimming stripped 5 bases from V and 2 bases from J, with 12 bases between. Germline V gene sequence: CDR1 SGHVS, CDR2 FNYEAQ. The CDR3 runs to 14 residues. The CDR3 nucleotides are TGTGCCAGCAGCCCTTCCAGGGGAAACTATGGCTACACCTTC. Amino acid sequence: CASSPSRGNYGYTF.